The 19 T cell receptor beta chains below come from one sample, sequenced in a study of OX40 agonist ivuxolimab in advanced cancers. Profiled with immunoSEQ multiplex PCR; TCRdb holds only in-frame clones, not every one. This sample carries some 70,000 clones, roughly 85% of them seen once, and the ten largest clones take approximately 1.3%. The sample here was CD4+ or CD8+ T cells sorted from blood, taken in a trial of the OX40 agonist ivuxolimab. The receptors here all came from an adult with an advanced solid tumor such as melanoma, head and neck, liver or kidney cancer.

J is TRBJ2-1 and V is TRBV7-9, with a weak D call TRBD1 (6 bases). Trimming removed 11 bases from V and 4 bases from J, with 18 bases in between. The CDR3 extends over 14 amino acids. CDR1 is SEHNR, CDR2 FQNEAQ, per germline (reference sequence). The CDR3 nucleotides are TGTGCCTCCGCCCGGGACACTAGATACAATGAGCAGTTCTTC. Its translation is CASARDTRYNEQFF.

This clone was seen only once. This CDR3 is CASSSGDTGREKLFF. In DNA form, the CDR3 reads TGTGCCAGCAGTTCGGGGGACACGGGGCGCGAAAAACTGTTTTTT. V and J are TRBV28 and TRBJ1-4; possibly TRBD1 for D (6 bases). The CDR3 consists of 15 residues. The germline V gene has CDR1 MDHEN and CDR2 SYDVKM. Trimming took 4 bases from V and 8 from J, leaving 17 bases between them.

V is TRBV9 and J is TRBJ2-2, with TRBD2 matching 10 bases. V trimming: 5 bases; J trimming: 6 bases; junction bases outside the gene matches: 10. This CDR3 is built from 16 residues. The germline gives CDR1 SGDLS, CDR2 YYNGEE. The CDR3 sequence is CASSSEGLAFPGELFF. CDR3 DNA sequence: TGTGCCAGCAGTTCCGAGGGACTAGCGTTCCCCGGGGAGCTGTTTTTT.

The chain links TRBV5-4 to TRBJ2-4; D remains ambiguous. The CDR3 is made up of 15 amino acids. Looked up from germline, CDR1 is SGHNT and CDR2 is YYREEE (reference sequence). V was trimmed by 4 bases and J by 0 bases, leaving 11 bases between them. CDR3 coding DNA: TGTGCCAGCAGCCTAGGGCTCCTAGCCAAAAACATTCAGTACTTC. This codes for CASSLGLLAKNIQYF.

About this clone: Additional DNA sequences in this sample encode the identical CDR3. V is TRBV7-2 and J is TRBJ2-5; 8 nucleotides agree with TRBD1. Germline V lookup: CDR1 SGHTA, CDR2 FQGNSA. CDR3 length: 14 amino acids. V dropped 1 base and J dropped 5; count of bases not matched to a gene: 3. This chain's CDR3 is CASSLGRGLETQYF. CDR3 in DNA: TGTGCCAGCAGCTTAGGCAGGGGGCTGGAGACCCAGTACTTC. The variable domain in full, with the rest retrieved from reference TRBV7-2 and TRBJ2-5, is GAGVSQSPSNKVTEKGKDVELRCDPISGHTALYWYRQSLGQGLEFLIYFQGNSAPDKSGLPSDRFSAERTGGSVSTLTIQRTQQEDSAVYLCASSLGRGLETQYFGPGTRLLVL.

V and J are TRBV6-5 and TRBJ1-4, with D unresolved. Germline lookup yields CDR1 MNHEY and CDR2 SVGAGI. There are 14 residues in the CDR3. Trimming removed 0 bases from V and 9 bases from J, with 11 bases in between. In nucleotides, the CDR3 is TGTGCCAGCAGTTACTCTTTGGACGGACAAAAACTGTTTTTT. Translating it yields CASSYSLDGQKLFF.

The chain carries TRBV6-5 and TRBJ1-5; TRBD1 matches at 7 bases. The CDR3 is 13 residues long. Germline V lookup: CDR1 MNHEY, CDR2 SVGAGI. V gave up 7 bases and J gave up 3 bases; unmatched junction bases: 3. CDR3 DNA: TGTGCCAGCACAGGGGGAAACAATCAGCCCCAGCATTTT. Protein product: CASTGGNNQPQHF.

The rearrangement joins TRBV7-9 to TRBJ1-2; D is ambiguous. V lost 5 bases and J 0 bases, leaving 7 bases between the germline ends. Germline V gives CDR1 SEHNR, CDR2 FQNEAQ (reference sequence). This CDR3 comprises 13 residues. The CDR3 nucleotides are TGTGCCAGCAGCCCGTGGCCTAACTATGGCTACACCTTC. Amino acid sequence: CASSPWPNYGYTF.

The chain couples TRBV7-9 to TRBJ1-5; D is uncertain. Germline V gene sequence: CDR1 SEHNR, CDR2 FQNEAQ (reference sequence). Trimming removed 6 bases at V and 2 bases at J, with 8 bases between. This CDR3 has 13 residues. The CDR3 loop is CASRSGGNQPQHF. DNA of the CDR3: TGTGCCAGCAGAAGTGGAGGCAATCAGCCCCAGCATTTT.

The CDR3 loop reads CASSPPGQGQETQYF. The CDR3 nucleotides read TGTGCCAGCTCACCTCCGGGACAGGGGCAAGAGACCCAGTACTTC. The chain employs TRBV18 and TRBJ2-5; 10 bases are a match to TRBD1. V lost 3 bases to trimming and J lost 2 bases; unmatched junction nucleotides: 3. CDR1 is KGHSH, CDR2 LQKENI, per germline. The CDR3 sequence is 15 residues long.

The chain links TRBV7-6 to TRBJ2-2; 9 positions match TRBD2. CDR3 size: 16 residues. V trimming: 5 bases; J trimming: 4 bases; junction bases outside the gene matches: 8. The germline gives CDR1 SGHVS, CDR2 FNYEAQ. The CDR3 sequence is CASSQEVAGATGELFF. DNA for the CDR3: TGTGCCAGCAGCCAAGAGGTAGCGGGGGCCACCGGGGAGCTGTTTTTT. The full variable domain, completed using reference TRBV7-6 and TRBJ2-2, is GAGVSQSPRYKVTKRGQDVALRCDPISGHVSLYWYRQALGQGPEFLTYFNYEAQQDKSGLPNDRFSAERPEGSISTLTIQRTEQRDSAMYRCASSQEVAGATGELFFGEGSRLTVL.

V and J are TRBV5-4 and TRBJ2-7; 8 nucleotides align to TRBD2. The CDR3 covers 16 residues. Germline CDR1 and CDR2: SGHNT and YYREEE (reference sequence). V lost 0 bases and J lost 4; bases outside the gene matches: 9. The DNA for the CDR3 is TGTGCCAGCAGCTTGGGGCGGGGGGCACCTAGTTACGAGCAGTACTTC. The encoded protein is CASSLGRGAPSYEQYF.

CDR3: CASSSGGDEQFF. The CDR3 DNA reads as TGTGCCAGCAGCTCGGGAGGGGATGAGCAGTTCTTC. The J gene is TRBJ2-1, the V gene TRBV7-2; TRBD2 aligns across 8 bases. The germline V gene encodes CDR1 SGHTA and CDR2 FQGNSA. This CDR3 comprises 12 residues. Losses at the gene ends were 4 bases for V and 8 bases for J; bases not matched to a gene: 1.

The V gene is TRBV5-1, the J gene TRBJ2-7; D gene ambiguous. The CDR3 has 14 amino acids. Germline V gene lookup returns CDR1 SGHRS and CDR2 YFSETQ. V lost 4 bases to trimming and J lost 5 bases, with 16 bases between them. Written as DNA, the CDR3 is TGCGCCAGCAGCCCCGGTTTGGGGATCAACGAGCAGTACTTC. Amino acid sequence: CASSPGLGINEQYF.

The rearrangement links TRBV14 to TRBJ2-1, with 9 bases lining up with TRBD2. This CDR3 comprises 19 residues. The germline V gene encodes CDR1 SGHDN and CDR2 FVKESK. The trim removed 0 bases at V and 3 bases at J, leaving 12 bases unmatched. CDR3 in amino acids: CASSQDLLAGGRGYNEQFF. CDR3 coding DNA: TGTGCCAGCAGCCAAGATCTCCTGGCGGGAGGGCGAGGCTACAATGAGCAGTTCTTC.

This clone was seen only once. The rearrangement joins TRBV5-6 to TRBJ1-1; D is perhaps TRBD1 (6 bases). The V gene lost 2 bases and the J gene lost 0 bases, with 11 bases spanning the gap. This CDR3 has 15 amino acids. Per the germline V gene, CDR1 is SGHDT and CDR2 is YYEEEE. CDR3 amino acids: CASSFRSGVNTEAFF. CDR3 nucleotide sequence: TGTGCCAGCAGCTTTCGGTCAGGGGTGAACACTGAAGCTTTCTTT. The complete variable domain, with remaining parts taken from reference TRBV5-6 and TRBJ1-1, reads DAGVTQSPTHLIKTRGQQVTLRCSPKSGHDTVSWYQQALGQGPQFIFQYYEEEERQRGNFPDRFSGHQFPNYSSELNVNALLLGDSALYLCASSFRSGVNTEAFFGQGTRLTVV.

This chain uses TRBV7-9 with TRBJ1-5; D not certain. Germline V lookup: CDR1 SEHNR, CDR2 FQNEAQ (reference sequence). The germline V and J ends were trimmed by 0 bases and 3 bases, with 6 bases remaining between them. The CDR3 loop spans 14 amino acids. The CDR3 DNA is TGTGCCAGCAGCTTAGCCGGGTTCAATCAGCCCCAGCATTTT. Its translation is CASSLAGFNQPQHF.

The chain carries TRBV7-2 and TRBJ2-1; no firm D call. V dropped 0 bases and J dropped 0 bases, with 6 bases sitting between them. The CDR3 length is 15 residues. Germline V gene data show CDR1 as SGHTA and CDR2 as FQGNSA. The CDR3 reads CASSLAKYSYNEQFF. The CDR3, as DNA: TGTGCCAGCAGCTTAGCCAAGTACTCCTACAATGAGCAGTTCTTC.

As DNA, the CDR3 is TGTGCCAGCAGACGACAGCTAATGAACACTGAAGCTTTCTTT. Its translation: CASRRQLMNTEAFF. V gene TRBV6-5 combines with J gene TRBJ1-1; tentative D call: TRBD1 (5 bases). V shed 6 bases and J shed 0 bases, with 11 bases lying between them. Germline CDR1 MNHEY, CDR2 SVGAGI. This CDR3 spans 14 amino acids.